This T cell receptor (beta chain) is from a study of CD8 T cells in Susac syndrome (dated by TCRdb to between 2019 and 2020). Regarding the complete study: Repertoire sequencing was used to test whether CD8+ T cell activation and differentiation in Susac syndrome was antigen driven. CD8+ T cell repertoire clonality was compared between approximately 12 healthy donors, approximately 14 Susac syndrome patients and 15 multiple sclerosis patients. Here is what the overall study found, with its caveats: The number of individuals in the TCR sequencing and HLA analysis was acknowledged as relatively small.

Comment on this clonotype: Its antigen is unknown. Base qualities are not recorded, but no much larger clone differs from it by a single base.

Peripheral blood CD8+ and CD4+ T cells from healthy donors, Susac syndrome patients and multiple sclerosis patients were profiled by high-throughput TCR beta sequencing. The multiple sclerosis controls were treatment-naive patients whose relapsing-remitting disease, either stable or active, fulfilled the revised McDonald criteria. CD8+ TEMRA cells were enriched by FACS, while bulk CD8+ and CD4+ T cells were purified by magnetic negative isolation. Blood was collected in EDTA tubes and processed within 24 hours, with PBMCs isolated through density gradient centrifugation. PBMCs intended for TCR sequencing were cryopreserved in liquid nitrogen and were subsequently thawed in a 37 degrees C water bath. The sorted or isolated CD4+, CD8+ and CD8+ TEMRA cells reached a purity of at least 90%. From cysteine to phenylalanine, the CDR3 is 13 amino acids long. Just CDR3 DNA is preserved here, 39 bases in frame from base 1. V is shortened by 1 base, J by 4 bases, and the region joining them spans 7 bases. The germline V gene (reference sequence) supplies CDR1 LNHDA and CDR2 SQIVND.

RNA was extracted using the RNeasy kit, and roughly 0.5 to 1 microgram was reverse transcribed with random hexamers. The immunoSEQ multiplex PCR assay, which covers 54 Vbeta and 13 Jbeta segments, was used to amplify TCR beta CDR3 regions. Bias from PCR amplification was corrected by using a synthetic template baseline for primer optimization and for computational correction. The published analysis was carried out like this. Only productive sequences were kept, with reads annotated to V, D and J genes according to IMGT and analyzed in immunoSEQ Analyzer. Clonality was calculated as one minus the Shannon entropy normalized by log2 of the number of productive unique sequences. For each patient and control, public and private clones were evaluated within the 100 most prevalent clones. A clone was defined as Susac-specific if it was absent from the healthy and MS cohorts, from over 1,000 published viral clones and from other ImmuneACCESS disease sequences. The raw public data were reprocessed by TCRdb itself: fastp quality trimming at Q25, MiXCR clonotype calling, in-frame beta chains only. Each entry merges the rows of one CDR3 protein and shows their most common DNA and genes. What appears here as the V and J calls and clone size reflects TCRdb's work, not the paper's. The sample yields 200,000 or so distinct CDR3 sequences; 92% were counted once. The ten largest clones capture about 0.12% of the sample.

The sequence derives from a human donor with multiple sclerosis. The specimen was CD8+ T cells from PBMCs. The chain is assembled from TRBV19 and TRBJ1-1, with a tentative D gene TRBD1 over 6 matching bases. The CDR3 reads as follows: CASSIGGPTEAFF. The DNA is TGTGCCAGTAGTATAGGGGGGCCCACTGAAGCTTTCTTT. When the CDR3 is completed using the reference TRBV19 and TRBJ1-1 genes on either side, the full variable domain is DGGITQSPKYLFRKEGQNVTLSCEQNLNHDAMYWYRQDPGQGLRLIYYSQIVNDFQKGDIAEGYSVSREKKESFPLTVTSAQKNPTAFYLCASSIGGPTEAFFGQGTRLTVV.